This TCR beta chain originates from a study of cytomegalovirus exposure and HLA in healthy donors. The germline gives CDR1 SNHLY, CDR2 FYNNEI. Trimming removed 8 bases from V and 6 bases from J, with 7 bases in between. This CDR3 region has 11 residues. Data came from immunoSEQ multiplex PCR; TCRdb stores just in-frame clones and leaves some out. The table shows roughly 220,000 clones, with approximately 80% occurring only once. This clone has a handful of counts. This chain links TRBV2 with TRBJ2-2; unclear D gene. The sequencing sample was made of PBMCs. The TCR originated in a woman in her twenties or thirties in good health and CMV-seropositive. CDR3 sequence: CASSGSGELFF. DNA of the CDR3: TGTGCCAGCTCCGGTTCCGGGGAGCTGTTTTTT.